The sample holds one count of the clone carrying this T cell receptor (beta chain). Its antigen is undetermined. At the deep level, the assay was run. Using immunoSEQ multiplex PCR, the repertoire was profiled, and TCRdb retains in-frame clones only, with some absent. The sample yields 2 million to 2.5 million clones, 85% to 95% seen once. The CDR3 loop spans 13 amino acids. Germline V gene sequence: CDR1 MDHEN, CDR2 SYDVKM. V was pared by 7 bases and J by 15 bases, with 13 bases of the junction left unmatched. This record comes from a study of shared clonotypes between healthy human individuals. Findings and limits, study-wide: The genetic and exposure-history diversity represented was limited by few donors. Clonotype sharing among donors was thought likely to change with sequencing depth. Naive subsets generally had larger estimated richness than memory subsets.

The chain employs TRBV28 and TRBJ2-1, with 9 bases fitting TRBD2. Sequencing input: naive CD4+ T cells from PBMCs. The subset is: CD45RA+ positively selected. This TCR was sampled from a man aged 18 to 30 in good health. Some clones in this sample may be carry-over from other donors' samples. CDR3: CASTKRASGKSFF. The CDR3 nucleotides are TGTGCCAGCACGAAACGGGCTAGCGGGAAGTCGTTCTTC.